These 6 T cell receptor beta chains originate from one sample sequenced in a study of blood T cell repertoires in COVID-19. Using immunoSEQ multiplex PCR, the repertoire was profiled, and TCRdb retains in-frame clones only, with some absent. The data hold around 40,000 clones, with approximately 82% observed a single time. The sequenced sample was peripheral blood. All receptors come from a woman aged 80 or older with active or convalescent COVID-19.

This chain joins TRBV30 and TRBJ2-7, with 9 bases identical to TRBD2. Germline V lookup: CDR1 GTSNPN, CDR2 SVGIG (reference sequence). The CDR3 has 14 residues. V was clipped by 0 bases and J by 3 bases; unmatched bases: 3. CDR3 residues: CAWSVDSGSYEQYF. The DNA of the CDR3 is TGTGCCTGGAGTGTGGATAGCGGGAGCTACGAGCAGTACTTC.

The rearrangement links TRBV7-3 to TRBJ2-1, with 11 bases that match TRBD2. V lost 3 bases to trimming and J lost 3 bases; unmatched junction nucleotides: 1. Germline V CDR1 and CDR2: SGHTA, FQGTGA. The CDR3 totals 15 residues. CDR3 in amino acids: CASSFGTSGYNEQFF. CDR3 in DNA: TGTGCCAGCAGCTTCGGGACTAGCGGCTACAATGAGCAGTTCTTC.

The chain combines TRBV14 with TRBJ2-1, with TRBD2 identical over 14 bases. The CDR3 totals 20 residues. CDR1 is SGHDN, CDR2 FVKESK, per germline. V was clipped by 1 base and J by 0 bases; unmatched bases: 8. The CDR3 coding sequence is TGTGCCAGCAGCCAAGGACTAGCGGGAGGGCCCAGGCTCTCCTACAATGAGCAGTTCTTC. It encodes CASSQGLAGGPRLSYNEQFF.

The rearrangement uses TRBV9 and TRBJ1-2; tentatively, D is TRBD1 (6 bases). Germline lookup yields CDR1 SGDLS and CDR2 YYNGEE. V was shortened by 3 bases and J by 0 bases, with 9 bases between the two germline ends. This CDR3 is 14 amino acids long. The CDR3 loop is CASSAGQSNYGYTF. The CDR3 bases are TGTGCCAGCAGCGCGGGACAATCTAACTATGGCTACACCTTC.

The rearrangement links TRBV19 to TRBJ2-2; D is uncertain. The CDR3 length is 15 residues. From germline, CDR1 is LNHDA and CDR2 SQIVND (reference sequence). V lost 0 bases to trimming and J lost 1 base, with 6 bases between them. The CDR3 spells CASSIETLNTGELFF. CDR3 DNA sequence: TGTGCCAGTAGTATAGAAACATTGAACACCGGGGAGCTGTTTTTT.

The V gene is TRBV4-3, the J gene TRBJ2-7; TRBD1 agrees at 9 bases. The germline gives CDR1 LGHNA, CDR2 YSLEER. V was pared by 4 bases and J by 3 bases, with 4 bases of the junction left unmatched. CDR3 size: 14 residues. The CDR3 DNA sequence: TGCGCCAGCAGCCGGGACAGGGTACACTACGAGCAGTACTTC. This sequence encodes CASSRDRVHYEQYF.